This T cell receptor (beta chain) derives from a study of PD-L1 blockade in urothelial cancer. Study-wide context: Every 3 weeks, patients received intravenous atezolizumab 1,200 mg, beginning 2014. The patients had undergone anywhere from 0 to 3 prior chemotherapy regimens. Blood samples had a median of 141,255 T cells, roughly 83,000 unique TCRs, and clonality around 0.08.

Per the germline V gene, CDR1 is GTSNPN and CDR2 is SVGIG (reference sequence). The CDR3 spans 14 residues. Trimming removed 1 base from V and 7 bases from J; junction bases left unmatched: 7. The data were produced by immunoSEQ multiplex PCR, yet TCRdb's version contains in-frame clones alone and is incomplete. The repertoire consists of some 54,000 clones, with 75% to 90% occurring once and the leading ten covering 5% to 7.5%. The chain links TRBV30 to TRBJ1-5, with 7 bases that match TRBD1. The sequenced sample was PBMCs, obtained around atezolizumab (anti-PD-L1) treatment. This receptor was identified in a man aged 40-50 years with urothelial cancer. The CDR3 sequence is CAWSAATGHQPQHF. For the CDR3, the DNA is TGTGCCTGGAGTGCCGCGACAGGGCACCAGCCCCAGCATTTT.